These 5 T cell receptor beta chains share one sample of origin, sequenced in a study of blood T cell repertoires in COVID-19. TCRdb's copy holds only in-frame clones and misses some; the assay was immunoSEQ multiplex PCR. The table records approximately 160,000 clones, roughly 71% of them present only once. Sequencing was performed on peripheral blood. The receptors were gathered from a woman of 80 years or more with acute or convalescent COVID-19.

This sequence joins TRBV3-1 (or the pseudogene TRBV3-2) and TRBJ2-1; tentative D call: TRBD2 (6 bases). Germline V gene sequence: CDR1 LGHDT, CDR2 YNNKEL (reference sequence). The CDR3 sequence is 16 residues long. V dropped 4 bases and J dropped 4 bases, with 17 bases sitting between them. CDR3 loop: CASSLGQLAPYNEQFF. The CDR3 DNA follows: TGTGCCAGCAGCCTCGGGCAACTAGCACCGTACAATGAGCAGTTCTTC.

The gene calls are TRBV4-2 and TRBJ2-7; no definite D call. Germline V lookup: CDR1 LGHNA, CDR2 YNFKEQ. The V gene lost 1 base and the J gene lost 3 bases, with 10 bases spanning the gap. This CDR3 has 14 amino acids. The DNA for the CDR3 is TGTGCCAGCAGCCAAGGAAATACAATCTACGAGCAGTACTTC. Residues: CASSQGNTIYEQYF.

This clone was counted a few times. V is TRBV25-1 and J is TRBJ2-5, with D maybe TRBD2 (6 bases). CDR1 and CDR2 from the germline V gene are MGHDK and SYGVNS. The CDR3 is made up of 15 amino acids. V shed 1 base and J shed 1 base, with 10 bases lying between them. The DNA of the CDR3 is TGTGCCAGCAGTGAATGGGACGGGGGCCAAGAGACCCAGTACTTC. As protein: CASSEWDGGQETQYF.

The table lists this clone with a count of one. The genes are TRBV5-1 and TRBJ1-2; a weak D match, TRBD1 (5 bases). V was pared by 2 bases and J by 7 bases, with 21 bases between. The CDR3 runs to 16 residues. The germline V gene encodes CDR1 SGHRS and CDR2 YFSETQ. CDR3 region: CASSFLGGAVSSGYTF. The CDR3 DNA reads TGCGCCAGCAGCTTCCTCGGAGGGGCAGTCTCTAGTGGCTACACCTTC.

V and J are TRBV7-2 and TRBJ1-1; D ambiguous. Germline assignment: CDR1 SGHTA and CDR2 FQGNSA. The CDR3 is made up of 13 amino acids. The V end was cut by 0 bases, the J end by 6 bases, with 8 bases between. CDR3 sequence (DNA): TGTGCCAGCAGCTTAGCGCGACATTCTGAAGCTTTCTTT. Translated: CASSLARHSEAFF.